This T cell receptor (beta chain) is from a study of shared clonotypes between healthy human individuals. Whole-study results and caveats: Although depth was large, rarefaction showed that sequencing of the sorted subsets was incomplete.

V lost 3 bases to trimming and J lost 4 bases, with 7 bases between them. The germline gives CDR1 SGHRS, CDR2 YFSETQ. The CDR3 length is 13 residues. Deep level was the assay's run setting. Profiled with immunoSEQ multiplex PCR; TCRdb holds only in-frame clones, not every one. The sample lists about 1,500,000 clones; around 97% were seen once. A remark on this clone: Antigen specificity is unknown. The same CDR3 arises from other DNA sequences in this sample as well.

The CD4+ fraction was divided into a CD45RA+ naive subset and a CD45RA-negative memory subset. The genes are TRBV5-1 and TRBJ1-4; tentatively, D is TRBD1 (5 bases). This clonotype was sampled from a man younger than 45 in good health. Sequencing was done on a sample of naive CD4+ T cells sorted from blood. Subset in this sample: CD45RA+ positively selected. As DNA, the CDR3 is TGCGCCAGCAGCTCTCAGGGTAATGAAAAACTGTTTTTT. Protein sequence: CASSSQGNEKLFF.